This T cell receptor beta chain was recovered during a study of CD8 T cells in Susac syndrome. To note about this clonotype: A junction end diverges from the germline sequence, so it may reflect a read error.

Reverse transcription used about 0.45 to 1 ug RNA and random hexamers. With immunoSEQ multiplex PCR, TCR beta CDR3 was amplified across 54 Vbeta and 13 Jbeta. MiXCR was run by TCRdb on the immunoSEQ multiplex PCR reads, yielding one entry per CDR3 protein. The table shows tens of thousands of distinct CDR3 sequences, with about 94% occurring only once. The CDR3 spans 13 residues. Germline V gene sequence: CDR1 SQVTM, CDR2 ANQGSEA. The sequencing sample was made of CD8+ T cells from PBMCs. The chain joins TRBV29-1 to TRBJ2-7; D may be TRBD1 (6 bases). The TCR comes from a human donor with multiple sclerosis. CDR3 sequence (DNA): TGCAGCGTTGTCGGGGACACCTCCAACGAGCAGTACTTC. This encodes CSVVGDTSNEQYF.